This paragraph reports one TCR beta chain. The data were taken from a study of CD8+ T cells in alopecia areata. About the research overall: The study gave treated patients oral tofacitinib at 5 to 10 mg twice daily.

Trimming cost V 6 bases and J 8 bases, with 14 bases left between them. The germline V gene has CDR1 LNHDA and CDR2 SQIVND (reference sequence). This CDR3 is built from 13 residues. The sample's treatment: oral pan-JAK inhibitor, 5-10 mg twice daily. RNA extraction was followed by reverse transcription into cDNA, which acted as the sequencing template. Sequenced by immunoSEQ multiplex PCR; TCRdb stores in-frame clones only, minus some. This table has about 210,000 clones, 66% appearing once. The sample was CD4+ T cells sorted from blood, taken at week 44, from a patient treated with tofacitinib. This sequence was found in a human donor with alopecia areata. J is TRBJ1-5 and V is TRBV19, with D unclear. The CDR3 loop reads CASRLTGLEPQHF. The CDR3 bases are TGTGCCAGTAGACTCACCGGTTTGGAGCCCCAGCATTTT. Full variable domain (rest looked up from reference TRBV19 and TRBJ1-5): DGGITQSPKYLFRKEGQNVTLSCEQNLNHDAMYWYRQDPGQGLRLIYYSQIVNDFQKGDIAEGYSVSREKKESFPLTVTSAQKNPTAFYLCASRLTGLEPQHFGDGTRLSIL.